This T cell receptor (beta chain) was sequenced during a study of blood T cells in healthy people across ages. The use of a sample-barcoded 5' primer and a J-beta primer mix characterized a second PCR of about 6 to 12 cycles. Via MiXCR, TCRdb re-called the 5' RACE reads, giving one row per CDR3 protein. In the table there are 1.5 million to 2 million distinct CDR3 sequences, 35% to 50% of which are singletons. The CDR3 has 16 residues. Germline-derived CDR1 and CDR2 are ENHRY and SYGVKD. This clonotype was observed a handful of times. Compared with germline, one end of the junction differs, possibly owing to a read error.

This sequence was found in a human donor in good health. The genes are TRBV10-3 and TRBJ2-1; D unclear. The sample comprised blood. The CDR3 nucleotides are TGTGCCAGCAGTTTGGTCTCCTCTAGCTCCTACAATGAGCAGTTCTTC. Its translation is CASSLVSSSSYNEQFF.